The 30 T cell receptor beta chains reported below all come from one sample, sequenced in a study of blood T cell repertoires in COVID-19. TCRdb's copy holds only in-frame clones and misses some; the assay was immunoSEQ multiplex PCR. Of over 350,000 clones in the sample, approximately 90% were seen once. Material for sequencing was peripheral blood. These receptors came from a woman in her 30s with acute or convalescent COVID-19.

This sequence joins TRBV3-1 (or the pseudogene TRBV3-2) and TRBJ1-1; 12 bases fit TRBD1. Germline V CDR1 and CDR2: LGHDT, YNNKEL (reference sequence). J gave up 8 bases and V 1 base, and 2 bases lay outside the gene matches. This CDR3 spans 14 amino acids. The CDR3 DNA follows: TGTGCCAGCAGCCAAGGTGGGACAGGGGGCGAAGCTTTCTTT. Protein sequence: CASSQGGTGGEAFF.

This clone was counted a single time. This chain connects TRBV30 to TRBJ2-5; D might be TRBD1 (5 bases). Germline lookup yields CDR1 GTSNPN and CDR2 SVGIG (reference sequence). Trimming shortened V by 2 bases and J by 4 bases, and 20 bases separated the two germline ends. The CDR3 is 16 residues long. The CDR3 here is CAWSWQGRTGRETQYF. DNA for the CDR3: TGTGCCTGGAGTTGGCAGGGCCGGACGGGTCGAGAGACCCAGTACTTC.

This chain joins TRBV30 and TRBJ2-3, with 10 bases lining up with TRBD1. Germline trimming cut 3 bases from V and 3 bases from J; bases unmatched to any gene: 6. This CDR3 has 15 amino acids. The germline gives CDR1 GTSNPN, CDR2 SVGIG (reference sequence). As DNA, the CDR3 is TGTGCCTGGAGCCAGACAGGGGGCGTTACAGATACGCAGTATTTT. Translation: CAWSQTGGVTDTQYF.

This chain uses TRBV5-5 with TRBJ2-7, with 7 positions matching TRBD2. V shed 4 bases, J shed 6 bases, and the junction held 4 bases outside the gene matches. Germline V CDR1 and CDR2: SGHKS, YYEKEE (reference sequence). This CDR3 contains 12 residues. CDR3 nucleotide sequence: TGTGCCAGCAGCGGTGGGACTACCGAGCAGTACTTC. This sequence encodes CASSGGTTEQYF.

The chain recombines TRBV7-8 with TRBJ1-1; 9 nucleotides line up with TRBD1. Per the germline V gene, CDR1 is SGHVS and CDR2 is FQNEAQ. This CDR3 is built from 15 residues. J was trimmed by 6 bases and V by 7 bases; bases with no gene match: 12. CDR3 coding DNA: TGTGCCAGCACCATTCGAACAGGGGGCGCCCCTGAAGCTTTCTTT. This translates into CASTIRTGGAPEAFF. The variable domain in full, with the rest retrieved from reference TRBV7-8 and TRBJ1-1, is GAGVSQSPRYKVAKRGQDVALRCDPISGHVSLFWYQQALGQGPEFLTYFQNEAQLDKSGLPSDRFFAERPEGSVSTLKIQRTQQEDSAVYLCASTIRTGGAPEAFFGQGTRLTVV.

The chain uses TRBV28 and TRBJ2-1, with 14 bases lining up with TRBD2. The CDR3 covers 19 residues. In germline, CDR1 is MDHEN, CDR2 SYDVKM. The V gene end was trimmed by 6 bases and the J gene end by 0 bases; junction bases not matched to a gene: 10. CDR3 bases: TGTGCCAGCAGCCCGGGACTAGCGGGGGCGTACCCCTCCTACAATGAGCAGTTCTTC. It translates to CASSPGLAGAYPSYNEQFF.

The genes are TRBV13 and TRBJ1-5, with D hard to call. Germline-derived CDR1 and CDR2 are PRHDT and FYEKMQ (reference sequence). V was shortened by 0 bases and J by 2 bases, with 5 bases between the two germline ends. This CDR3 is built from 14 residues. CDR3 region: CASSLGPGNQPQHF. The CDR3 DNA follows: TGTGCCAGCAGCTTAGGGCCAGGCAATCAGCCCCAGCATTTT. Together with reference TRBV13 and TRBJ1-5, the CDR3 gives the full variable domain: AAGVIQSPRHLIKEKRETATLKCYPIPRHDTVYWYQQGPGQDPQFLISFYEKMQSDKGSIPDRFSAQQFSDYHSELNMSSLELGDSALYFCASSLGPGNQPQHFGDGTRLSIL.

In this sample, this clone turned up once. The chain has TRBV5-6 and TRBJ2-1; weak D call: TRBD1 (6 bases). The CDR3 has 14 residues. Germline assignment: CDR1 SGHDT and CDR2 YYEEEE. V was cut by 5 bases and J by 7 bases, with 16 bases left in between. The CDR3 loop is CASSWGHVGNEQFF. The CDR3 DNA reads TGTGCCAGCAGTTGGGGACATGTTGGTAATGAGCAGTTCTTC.

CDR3 sequence reads: CASSVGLQLGETQYF. CDR3 nucleotides: TGTGCCAGCAGCGTAGGACTCCAGTTAGGAGAGACCCAGTACTTC. The chain links TRBV7-3 to TRBJ2-5; tentative D call: TRBD2 (5 bases). The V end lost 5 bases, the J end lost 4 bases, and 17 bases lay between the germline ends. Germline CDR1 reads SGHTA; CDR2 reads FQGTGA. This CDR3 spans 15 amino acids.

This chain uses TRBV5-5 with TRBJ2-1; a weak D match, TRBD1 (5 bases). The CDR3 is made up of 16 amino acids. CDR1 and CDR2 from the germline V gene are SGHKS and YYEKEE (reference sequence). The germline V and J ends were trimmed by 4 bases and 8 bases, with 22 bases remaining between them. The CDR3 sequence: CASSPPVGLSSDEQFF. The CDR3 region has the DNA TGTGCCAGCAGCCCGCCCGTGGGGCTCTCCTCGGATGAGCAGTTCTTC. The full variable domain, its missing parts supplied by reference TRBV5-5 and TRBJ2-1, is DAGVTQSPTHLIKTRGQQVTLRCSPISGHKSVSWYQQVLGQGPQFIFQYYEKEERGRGNFPDRFSARQFPNYSSELNVNALLLGDSALYLCASSPPVGLSSDEQFFGPGTRLTVL.

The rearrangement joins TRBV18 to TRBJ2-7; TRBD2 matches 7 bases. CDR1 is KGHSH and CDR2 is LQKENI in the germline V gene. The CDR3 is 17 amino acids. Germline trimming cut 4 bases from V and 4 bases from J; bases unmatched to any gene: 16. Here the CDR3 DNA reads TGTGCCAGCTCACAAAAAACGGGGGGAGCGGCACTATACGAGCAGTACTTC. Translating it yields CASSQKTGGAALYEQYF.

CDR3 in amino acids: CASSFSGALTYGYTF. For the CDR3, the DNA is TGTGCCAGCAGCTTTTCTGGGGCGCTTACGTATGGCTACACCTTC. The chain carries TRBV13 and TRBJ1-2; possible D gene TRBD1, 5 bases. The V gene lost 3 bases and the J gene lost 5 bases, with 16 bases spanning the gap. The CDR3 runs 15 residues. Germline V lookup: CDR1 PRHDT, CDR2 FYEKMQ (reference sequence). Full variable domain (missing parts from reference TRBV13 and TRBJ1-2): AAGVIQSPRHLIKEKRETATLKCYPIPRHDTVYWYQQGPGQDPQFLISFYEKMQSDKGSIPDRFSAQQFSDYHSELNMSSLELGDSALYFCASSFSGALTYGYTFGSGTRLTVV.

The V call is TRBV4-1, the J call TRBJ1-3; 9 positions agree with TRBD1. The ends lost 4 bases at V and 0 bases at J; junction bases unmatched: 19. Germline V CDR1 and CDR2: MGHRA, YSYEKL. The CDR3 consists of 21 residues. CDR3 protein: CASSLTPPRSGTGSSGNTIYF. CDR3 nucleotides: TGCGCCAGCAGCCTGACTCCTCCCCGCTCCGGGACAGGGAGCTCTGGAAACACCATATATTTT.

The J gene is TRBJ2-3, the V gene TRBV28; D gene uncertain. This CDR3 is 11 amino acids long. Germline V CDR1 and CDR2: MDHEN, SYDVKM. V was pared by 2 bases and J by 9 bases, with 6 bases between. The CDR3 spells CASSLGATQYF. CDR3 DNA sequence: TGTGCCAGCAGTTTAGGTGCGACGCAGTATTTT.

As DNA, the CDR3 is TGCGCCAGCAGCGGAGATGCGGAGACCCAGTACTTC. This gives the protein CASSGDAETQYF. The chain uses TRBV5-1 and TRBJ2-5; D is unresolved. V was clipped by 4 bases and J by 5 bases, with 9 bases between them. Germline V lookup: CDR1 SGHRS, CDR2 YFSETQ. The CDR3 runs to 12 residues.

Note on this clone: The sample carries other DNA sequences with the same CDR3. The CDR3, as DNA: TGCGCCAGCAGTCAGGGGGGTTTGAACACTGAAGCTTTCTTT. Encoded protein: CASSQGGLNTEAFF. This chain connects TRBV4-1 to TRBJ1-1; 7 positions match TRBD1. Losses at the gene ends were 6 bases for V and 0 bases for J; bases not matched to a gene: 4. Germline assignment: CDR1 MGHRA and CDR2 YSYEKL. This CDR3 is built from 14 residues.

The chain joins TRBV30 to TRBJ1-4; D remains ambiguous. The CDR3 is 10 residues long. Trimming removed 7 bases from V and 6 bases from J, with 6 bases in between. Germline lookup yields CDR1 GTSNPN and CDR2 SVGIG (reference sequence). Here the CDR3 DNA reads TGTGCCTACGGAGATGAAAAACTGTTTTTT. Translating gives CAYGDEKLFF.

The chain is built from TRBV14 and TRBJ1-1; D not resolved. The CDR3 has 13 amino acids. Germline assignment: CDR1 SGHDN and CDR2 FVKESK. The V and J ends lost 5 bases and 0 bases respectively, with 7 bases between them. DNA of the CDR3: TGTGCCAGCAGCAAGAGTATGAACACTGAAGCTTTCTTT. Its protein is CASSKSMNTEAFF.

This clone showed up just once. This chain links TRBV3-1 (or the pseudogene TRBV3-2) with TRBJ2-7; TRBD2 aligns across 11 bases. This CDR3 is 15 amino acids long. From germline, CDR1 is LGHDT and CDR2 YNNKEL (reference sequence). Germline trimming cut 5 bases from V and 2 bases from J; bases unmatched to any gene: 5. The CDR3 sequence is CASSETSGAAYEQYF. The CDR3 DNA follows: TGTGCCAGCAGCGAGACTAGCGGGGCAGCCTACGAGCAGTACTTC.

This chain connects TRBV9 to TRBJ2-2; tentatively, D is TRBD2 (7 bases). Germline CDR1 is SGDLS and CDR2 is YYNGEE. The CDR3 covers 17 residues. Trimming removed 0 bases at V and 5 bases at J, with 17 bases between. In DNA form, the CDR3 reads TGTGCCAGCAGCGTAGTTGGCGGGGGCGCACTAACCGGGGAGCTGTTTTTT. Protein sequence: CASSVVGGGALTGELFF.

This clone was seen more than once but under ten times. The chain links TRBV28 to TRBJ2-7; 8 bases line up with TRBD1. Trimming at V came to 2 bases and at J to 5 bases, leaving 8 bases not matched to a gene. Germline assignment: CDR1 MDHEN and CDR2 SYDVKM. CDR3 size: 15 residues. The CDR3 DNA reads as TGTGCCAGCAGTTTACCTCGACAGGGGAGGAACGAGCAGTACTTC. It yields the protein CASSLPRQGRNEQYF.

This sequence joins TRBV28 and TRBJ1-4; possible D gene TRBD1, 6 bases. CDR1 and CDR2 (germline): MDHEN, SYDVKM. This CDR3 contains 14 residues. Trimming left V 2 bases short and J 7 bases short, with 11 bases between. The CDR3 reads CASSLEGESEKLFF. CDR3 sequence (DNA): TGTGCCAGCAGTTTAGAGGGGGAATCTGAAAAACTGTTTTTT.

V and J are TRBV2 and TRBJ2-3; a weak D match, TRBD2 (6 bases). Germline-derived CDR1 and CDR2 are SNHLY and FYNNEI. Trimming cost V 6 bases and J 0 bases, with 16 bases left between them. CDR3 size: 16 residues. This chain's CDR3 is CASSSGGATSTDTQYF. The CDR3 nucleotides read TGTGCCAGCAGCTCCGGAGGGGCCACTAGCACAGATACGCAGTATTTT.

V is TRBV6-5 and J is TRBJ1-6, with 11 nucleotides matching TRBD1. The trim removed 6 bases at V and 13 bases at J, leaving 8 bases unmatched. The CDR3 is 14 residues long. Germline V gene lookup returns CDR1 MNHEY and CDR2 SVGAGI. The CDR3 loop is CASRQWDRGSPLHF. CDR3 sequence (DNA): TGTGCCAGCAGGCAATGGGACAGGGGGTCTCCCCTCCACTTT.

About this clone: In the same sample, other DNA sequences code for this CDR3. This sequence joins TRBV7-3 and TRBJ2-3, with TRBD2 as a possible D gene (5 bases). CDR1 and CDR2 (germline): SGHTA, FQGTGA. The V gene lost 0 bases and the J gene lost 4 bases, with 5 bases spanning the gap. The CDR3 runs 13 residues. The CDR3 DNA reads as TGTGCCAGCAGCTTAACCGGGGCAGATACGCAGTATTTT. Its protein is CASSLTGADTQYF.

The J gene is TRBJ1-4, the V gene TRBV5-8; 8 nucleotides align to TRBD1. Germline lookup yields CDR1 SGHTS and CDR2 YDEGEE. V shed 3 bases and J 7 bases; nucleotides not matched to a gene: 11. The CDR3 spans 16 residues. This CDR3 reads CASSSLTGARGEKLFF. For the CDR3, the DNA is TGTGCCAGCAGCTCCTTGACAGGGGCGAGGGGTGAAAAACTGTTTTTT.

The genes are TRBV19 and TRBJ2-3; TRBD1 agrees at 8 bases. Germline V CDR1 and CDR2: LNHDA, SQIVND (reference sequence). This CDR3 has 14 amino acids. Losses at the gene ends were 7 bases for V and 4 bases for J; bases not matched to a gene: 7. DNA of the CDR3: TGTGCCAGTAACTCAGGGGGCTGGGCAGATACGCAGTATTTT. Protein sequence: CASNSGGWADTQYF.

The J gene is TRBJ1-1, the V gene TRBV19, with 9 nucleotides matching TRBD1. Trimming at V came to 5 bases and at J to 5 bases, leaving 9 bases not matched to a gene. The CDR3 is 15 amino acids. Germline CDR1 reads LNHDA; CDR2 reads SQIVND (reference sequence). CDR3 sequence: CASSPGQGGWTEAFF. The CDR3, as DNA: TGTGCCAGTAGTCCGGGACAGGGTGGGTGGACTGAAGCTTTCTTT.

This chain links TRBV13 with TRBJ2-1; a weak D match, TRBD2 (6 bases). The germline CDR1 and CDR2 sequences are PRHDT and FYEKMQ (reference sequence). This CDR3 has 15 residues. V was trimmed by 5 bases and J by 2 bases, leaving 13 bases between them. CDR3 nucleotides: TGTGCCAGCAGCGGAGGGAGATCCCCCTACAATGAGCAGTTCTTC. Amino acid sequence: CASSGGRSPYNEQFF.

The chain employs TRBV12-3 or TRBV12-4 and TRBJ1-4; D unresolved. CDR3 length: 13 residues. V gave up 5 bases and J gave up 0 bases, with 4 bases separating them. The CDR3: CASSIATNEKLFF. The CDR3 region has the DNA TGTGCCAGCAGTATCGCAACTAATGAAAAACTGTTTTTT.